The T cell receptor (beta chain) under discussion was sequenced for a study of cytomegalovirus exposure and HLA in healthy donors. The primer mix had 60 Vbeta and 13 Jbeta primers. The table came from immunoSEQ multiplex PCR; TCRdb's copy has only in-frame clones and leaves some out. The sample has 100,000 or so clones, around 62% seen once. This TCR derives from a man aged 25-45 years in good health and CMV-seropositive. The sequenced material came from PBMCs.

The CDR3 bases are TGTGCCAGCAGCCTCCTGGGCCCCCAGTACTTC. Translation gives CASSLLGPQYF. V is TRBV7-8 and J is TRBJ2-5; D remains unclear. Germline CDR1 reads SGHVS; CDR2 reads FQNEAQ. V was pared by 5 bases and J by 9 bases, with 10 bases between. The CDR3 is 11 amino acids. Based on the CDR3 plus reference TRBV7-8 and TRBJ2-5, the full variable domain is GAGVSQSPRYKVAKRGQDVALRCDPISGHVSLFWYQQALGQGPEFLTYFQNEAQLDKSGLPSDRFFAERPEGSVSTLKIQRTQQEDSAVYLCASSLLGPQYFGPGTRLLVL.